Listed below are T cell receptor beta chains from one sample, sequenced in a study of blood T cell repertoires in COVID-19. The table came from immunoSEQ multiplex PCR; TCRdb's copy has only in-frame clones and leaves some out. The table lists tens of thousands of clones, about 89% of them singletons, with approximately 8.3% in the top ten. Sequences were obtained from peripheral blood. The receptors come from a man between 45 and 60 years old with active COVID-19. Both conserved end residues are part of each CDR3. The D gene is left open where the match is weak. Not every row has a clone size; where given, it reads once, few, many or a size class.

clone size: NA; D gene: TRBD1; CDR3 length: 16; J gene: TRBJ2-1; V gene: TRBV19; CDR3 protein: CASSIGGTAPYNEQFF; CDR3 DNA: TGTGCCAGTAGTATAGGGGGGACAGCCCCCTACAATGAGCAGTTCTTC
clone size: once; D gene: NA; CDR3 length: 15; J gene: TRBJ1-1; V gene: TRBV7-3; CDR3 protein: CASSLIRQRDTEAFF; CDR3 DNA: TGTGCCAGCAGCTTAATCAGGCAGCGGGACACTGAAGCTTTCTTT
clone size: few; D gene: TRBD1; CDR3 length: 17; J gene: TRBJ2-7; V gene: TRBV7-9; CDR3 protein: CASSPKGPGTGNYEQYF; CDR3 DNA: TGTGCCAGCAGCCCTAAAGGGCCTGGGACAGGGAACTACGAGCAGTACTTC
clone size: NA; D gene: TRBD2; CDR3 length: 14; J gene: TRBJ2-1; V gene: TRBV3-1/TRBV3-2; CDR3 protein: CASSQRASGNEQFF; CDR3 DNA: TGTGCCAGCAGCCAACGGGCTAGCGGGAACGAGCAGTTCTTC
clone size: NA; D gene: TRBD2; CDR3 length: 15; J gene: TRBJ2-5; V gene: TRBV29-1; CDR3 protein: CSVGPPGGGGETQYF; CDR3 DNA: TGCAGCGTTGGACCCCCCGGGGGGGGTGGGGAGACCCAGTACTTC
clone size: NA; D gene: TRBD2; CDR3 length: 15; J gene: TRBJ2-7; V gene: TRBV3-1/TRBV3-2; CDR3 protein: CASSQGTGRIHEQYF; CDR3 DNA: TGTGCCAGCAGCCAAGGGACCGGGAGGATCCACGAGCAGTACTTC
clone size: NA; D gene: NA; CDR3 length: 18; J gene: TRBJ2-6; V gene: TRBV6-1; CDR3 protein: CASSEQGRQPAGANVLTF; CDR3 DNA: TGTGCCAGCAGTGAGCAGGGTAGGCAACCTGCTGGGGCCAACGTCCTGACTTTC
clone size: NA; D gene: TRBD1; CDR3 length: 13; J gene: TRBJ1-2; V gene: TRBV28; CDR3 protein: CATDAGTAYGYTF; CDR3 DNA: TGTGCCACCGACGCCGGGACAGCCTATGGCTACACCTTC
clone size: NA; D gene: TRBD2; CDR3 length: 15; J gene: TRBJ2-7; V gene: TRBV3-1/TRBV3-2; CDR3 protein: CASSLSTGDYYEQYF; CDR3 DNA: TGTGCCAGCAGCCTATCAACGGGGGACTACTACGAGCAGTACTTC
clone size: NA; D gene: TRBD1; CDR3 length: 16; J gene: TRBJ1-1; V gene: TRBV5-6; CDR3 protein: CASSFQGGERNTEAFF; CDR3 DNA: TGTGCCAGCAGCTTTCAAGGGGGCGAAAGGAACACTGAAGCTTTCTTT
clone size: NA; D gene: TRBD1; CDR3 length: 14; J gene: TRBJ1-1; V gene: TRBV14; CDR3 protein: CASSQDRGLAEAFF; CDR3 DNA: TGTGCCAGCAGCCAAGATAGGGGGCTTGCTGAAGCTTTCTTT
clone size: NA; D gene: NA; CDR3 length: 15; J gene: TRBJ2-7; V gene: TRBV5-1; CDR3 protein: CASSSDGTRSYEQYF; CDR3 DNA: TGCGCCAGCAGCTCGGACGGGACACGATCCTACGAGCAGTACTTC
clone size: NA; D gene: TRBD2; CDR3 length: 13; J gene: TRBJ2-7; V gene: TRBV12-3/TRBV12-4; CDR3 protein: CASVGGSSYEQYF; CDR3 DNA: TGTGCCAGTGTGGGAGGGAGCTCCTACGAGCAGTACTTC
clone size: medium-sized; D gene: TRBD1; CDR3 length: 14; J gene: TRBJ2-2; V gene: TRBV5-4; CDR3 protein: CASSRPTGTGELFF; CDR3 DNA: TGTGCCAGCAGCCGCCCGACAGGGACCGGGGAGCTGTTTTTT
clone size: NA; D gene: TRBD1; CDR3 length: 15; J gene: TRBJ2-7; V gene: TRBV28; CDR3 protein: CASTTGGAGSYEQYF; CDR3 DNA: TGTGCCAGCACTACAGGGGGCGCCGGCTCCTACGAGCAGTACTTC
clone size: few; D gene: TRBD2; CDR3 length: 15; J gene: TRBJ2-3; V gene: TRBV7-9; CDR3 protein: CASSLRGSGTDTQYF; CDR3 DNA: TGTGCCAGCAGCTTACGCGGGAGTGGAACAGATACGCAGTATTTT
clone size: NA; D gene: NA; CDR3 length: 13; J gene: TRBJ1-5; V gene: TRBV6-1; CDR3 protein: CASSDGEDQPQHF; CDR3 DNA: TGTGCCAGCAGTGATGGCGAGGATCAGCCCCAGCATTTT
clone size: NA; D gene: NA; CDR3 length: 15; J gene: TRBJ1-6; V gene: TRBV27; CDR3 protein: CASSDHREGNSPLHF; CDR3 DNA: TGTGCCAGCAGTGACCACAGGGAGGGCAATTCACCCCTCCACTTT
clone size: NA; D gene: TRBD1; CDR3 length: 14; J gene: TRBJ1-2; V gene: TRBV4-2; CDR3 protein: CASSQGTGTYGYTF; CDR3 DNA: TGTGCCAGCAGCCAGGGGACAGGGACCTATGGCTACACCTTC
clone size: NA; D gene: NA; CDR3 length: 17; J gene: TRBJ1-3; V gene: TRBV11-2; CDR3 protein: CASSLDPLVSSGNTIYF; CDR3 DNA: TGTGCCAGCAGCTTAGATCCGTTGGTTAGCTCTGGAAACACCATATATTTT
clone size: NA; D gene: TRBD1; CDR3 length: 14; J gene: TRBJ2-7; V gene: TRBV7-3; CDR3 protein: CASSPGQGQYEQYF; CDR3 DNA: TGTGCCAGCAGCCCCGGACAGGGACAATACGAGCAGTACTTC
clone size: NA; D gene: NA; CDR3 length: 12; J gene: TRBJ2-2; V gene: TRBV5-4; CDR3 protein: CASRSNNGELFF; CDR3 DNA: TGTGCCAGCAGATCGAACAACGGGGAGCTGTTTTTT
clone size: NA; D gene: NA; CDR3 length: 15; J gene: TRBJ1-6; V gene: TRBV14; CDR3 protein: CASSQGETLNSPLHF; CDR3 DNA: TGTGCCAGCAGCCAAGGAGAGACTCTTAATTCACCCCTCCACTTT